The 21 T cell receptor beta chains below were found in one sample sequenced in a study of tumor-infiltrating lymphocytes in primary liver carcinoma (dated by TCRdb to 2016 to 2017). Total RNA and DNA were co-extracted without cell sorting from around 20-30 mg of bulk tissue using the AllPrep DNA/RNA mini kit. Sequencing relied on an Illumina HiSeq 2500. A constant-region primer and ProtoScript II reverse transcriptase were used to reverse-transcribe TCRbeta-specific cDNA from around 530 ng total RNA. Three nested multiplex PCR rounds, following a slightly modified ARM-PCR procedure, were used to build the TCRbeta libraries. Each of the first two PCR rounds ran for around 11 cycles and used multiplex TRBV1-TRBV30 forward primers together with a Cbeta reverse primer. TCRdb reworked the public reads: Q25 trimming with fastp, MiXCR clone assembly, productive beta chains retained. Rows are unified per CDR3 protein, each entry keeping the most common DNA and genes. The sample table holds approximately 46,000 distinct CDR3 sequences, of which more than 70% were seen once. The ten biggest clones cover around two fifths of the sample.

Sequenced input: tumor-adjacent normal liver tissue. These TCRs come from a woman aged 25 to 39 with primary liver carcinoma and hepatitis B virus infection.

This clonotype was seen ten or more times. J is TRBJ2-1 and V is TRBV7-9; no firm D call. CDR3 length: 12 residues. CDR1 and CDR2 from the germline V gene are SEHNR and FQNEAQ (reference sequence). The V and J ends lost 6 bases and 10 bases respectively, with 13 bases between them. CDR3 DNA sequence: TGTGCCAGCAGTTACCTCCACCGGGAGCAGTTCTTC. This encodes CASSYLHREQFF.

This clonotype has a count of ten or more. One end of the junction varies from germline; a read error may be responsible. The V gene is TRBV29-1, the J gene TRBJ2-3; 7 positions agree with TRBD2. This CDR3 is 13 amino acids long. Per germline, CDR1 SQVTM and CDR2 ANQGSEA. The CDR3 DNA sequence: TGCAGCGTTGTGGGCGGGAGCACAGATACGCAGTGTTTT. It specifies CSVVGGSTDTQCF.

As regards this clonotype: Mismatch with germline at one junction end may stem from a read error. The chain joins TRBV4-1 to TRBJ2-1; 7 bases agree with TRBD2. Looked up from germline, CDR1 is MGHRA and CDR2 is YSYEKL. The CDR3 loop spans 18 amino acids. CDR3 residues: CASGQGTTRGRVYNEQFF. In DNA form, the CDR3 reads TGCGCCAGCGGCCAAGGCACTACTAGAGGGAGGGTATACAATGAGCAGTTCTTC.

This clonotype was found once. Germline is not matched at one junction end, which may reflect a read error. Written as DNA, the CDR3 is TGCTCCAGCAGCTCAGCCCGCGGAGCGGGAATTTTGGAGACCCAGTACTTC. Protein product: CSSSSARGAGILETQYF. The V gene is TRBV5-1, the J gene TRBJ2-5; the match to TRBD2 covers 7 bases. The length of the CDR3 is 17 residues. Per germline, CDR1 SGHRS and CDR2 YFSETQ. The full variable domain, with the rest looked up from reference TRBV5-1 and TRBJ2-5, is KAGVTQTPRYLIKTRGQQVTLSCSPISGHRSVSWYQQTPGQGLQFLFEYFSETQRNKGNFPGRFSGRQFSNSRSEMNVSTLELGDSALYLCSSSSARGAGILETQYFGPGTRLLVL.

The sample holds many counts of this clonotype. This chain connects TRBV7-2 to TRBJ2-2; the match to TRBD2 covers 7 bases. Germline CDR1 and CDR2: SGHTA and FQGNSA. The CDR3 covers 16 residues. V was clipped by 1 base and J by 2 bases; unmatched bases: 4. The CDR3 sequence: CASSLVSSGNTGELFF. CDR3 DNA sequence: TGTGCCAGCAGCTTAGTCTCTAGCGGAAACACCGGGGAGCTGTTTTTT.

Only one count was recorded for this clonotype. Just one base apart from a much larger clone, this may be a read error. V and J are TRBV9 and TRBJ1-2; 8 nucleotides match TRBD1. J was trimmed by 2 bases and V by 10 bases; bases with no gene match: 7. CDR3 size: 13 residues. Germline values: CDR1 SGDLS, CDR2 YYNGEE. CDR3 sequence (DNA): TGTGCCTTCAACAGGGGGGAGAACTATGGCTACACCTTC. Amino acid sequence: CAFNRGENYGYTF.

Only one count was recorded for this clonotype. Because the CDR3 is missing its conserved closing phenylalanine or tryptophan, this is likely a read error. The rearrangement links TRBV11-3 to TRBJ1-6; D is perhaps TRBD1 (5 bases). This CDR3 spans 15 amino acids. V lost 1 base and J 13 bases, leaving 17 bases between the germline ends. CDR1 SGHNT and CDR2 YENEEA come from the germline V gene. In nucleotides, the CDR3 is TGTGCCAGCAGCTTAGGAGGCTGGGGGAGTTCGCCCCTCCACCTT. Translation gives CASSLGGWGSSPLHL.

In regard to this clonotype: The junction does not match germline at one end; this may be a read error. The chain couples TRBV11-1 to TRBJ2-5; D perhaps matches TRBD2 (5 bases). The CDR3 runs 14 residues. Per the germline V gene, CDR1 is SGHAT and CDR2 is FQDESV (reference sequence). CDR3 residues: CARSWAEGTRTQYF. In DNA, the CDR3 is TGTGCCAGGAGCTGGGCAGAGGGCACTAGGACCCAGTACTTC.

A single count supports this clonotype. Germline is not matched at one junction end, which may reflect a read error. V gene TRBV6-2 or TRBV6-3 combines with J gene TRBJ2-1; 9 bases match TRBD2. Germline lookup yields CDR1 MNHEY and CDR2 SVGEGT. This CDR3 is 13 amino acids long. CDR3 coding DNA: TGTGCCAGCAGTTACCCCCGCGGGAGGGAGCGGTTCTTC. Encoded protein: CASSYPRGRERFF.

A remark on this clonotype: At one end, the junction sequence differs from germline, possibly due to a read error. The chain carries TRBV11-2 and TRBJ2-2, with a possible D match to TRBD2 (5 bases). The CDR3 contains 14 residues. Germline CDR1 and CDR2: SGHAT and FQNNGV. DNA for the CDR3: TGTGCCAGCAACTTCTCGACGTGGGCCGGGGAGTTGTTTTTT. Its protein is CASNFSTWAGELFF.

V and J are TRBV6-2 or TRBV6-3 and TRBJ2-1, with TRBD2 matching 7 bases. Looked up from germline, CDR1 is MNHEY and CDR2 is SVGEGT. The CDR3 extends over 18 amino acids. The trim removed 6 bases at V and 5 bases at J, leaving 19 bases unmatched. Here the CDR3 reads CASRAPVLARGHNNEQFF. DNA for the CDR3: TGTGCCAGCAGGGCACCGGTACTAGCGCGAGGGCATAACAATGAGCAGTTCTTC.

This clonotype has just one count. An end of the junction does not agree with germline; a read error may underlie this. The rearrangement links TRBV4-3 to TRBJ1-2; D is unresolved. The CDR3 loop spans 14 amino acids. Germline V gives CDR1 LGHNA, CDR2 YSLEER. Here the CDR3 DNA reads TGCGCCAGCAGCGCTCAGTTGGAGTTCTATGGGTACACCTTC. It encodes CASSAQLEFYGYTF.

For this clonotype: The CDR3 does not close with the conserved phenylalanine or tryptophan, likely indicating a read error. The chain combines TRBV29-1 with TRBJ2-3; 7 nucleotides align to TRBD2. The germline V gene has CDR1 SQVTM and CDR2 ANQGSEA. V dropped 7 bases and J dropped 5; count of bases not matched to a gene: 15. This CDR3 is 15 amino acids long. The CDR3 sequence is CSAWERGRYKDTQYL. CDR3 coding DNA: TGCAGCGCATGGGAGCGCGGGAGATACAAAGATACGCAGTATCTT.

The CDR3 sequence is CSDVRTVNSGGYTF. In nucleotides, the CDR3 is TGCAGCGATGTTAGGACAGTGAACTCGGGTGGCTACACCTTC. The J gene is TRBJ1-2, the V gene TRBV29-1, with D maybe TRBD1 (6 bases). The CDR3 has 14 residues. In germline, CDR1 is SQVTM, CDR2 ANQGSEA. V was cut by 7 bases and J by 7 bases, with 22 bases left in between.

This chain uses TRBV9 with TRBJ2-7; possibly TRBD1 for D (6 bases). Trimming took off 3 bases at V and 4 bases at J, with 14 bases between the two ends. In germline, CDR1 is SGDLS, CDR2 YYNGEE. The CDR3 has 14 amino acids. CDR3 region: CASSAGRDTYEQYF. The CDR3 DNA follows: TGTGCCAGCAGCGCGGGACGGGACACGTACGAGCAGTACTTC.

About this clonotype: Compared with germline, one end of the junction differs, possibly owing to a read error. The chain's CDR3 is CASNLLAFVGANALTF. DNA for the CDR3: TGTGCCAGCAACTTACTAGCGTTCGTTGGGGCCAACGCCCTGACTTTC. The gene calls are TRBV7-9 and TRBJ2-6, with TRBD2 identical over 7 bases. This CDR3 region has 16 residues. From germline, CDR1 is SEHNR and CDR2 FQNEAQ (reference sequence).

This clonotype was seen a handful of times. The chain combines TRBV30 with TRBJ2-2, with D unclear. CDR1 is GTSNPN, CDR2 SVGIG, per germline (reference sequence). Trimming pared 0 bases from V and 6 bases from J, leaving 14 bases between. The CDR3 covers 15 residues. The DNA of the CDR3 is TGTGCCTGGAGTGTCCCCGACACGGAAGCCGGGGAGCTGTTTTTT. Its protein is CAWSVPDTEAGELFF.

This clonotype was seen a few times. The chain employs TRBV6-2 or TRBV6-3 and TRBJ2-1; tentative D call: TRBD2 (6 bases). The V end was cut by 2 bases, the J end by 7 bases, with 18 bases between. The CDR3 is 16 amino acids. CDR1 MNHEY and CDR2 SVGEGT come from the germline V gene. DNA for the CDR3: TGTGCCAGCAGTTACGGGGAACGGGGGAGGTTTAATGAGCAGTTCTTC. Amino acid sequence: CASSYGERGRFNEQFF.

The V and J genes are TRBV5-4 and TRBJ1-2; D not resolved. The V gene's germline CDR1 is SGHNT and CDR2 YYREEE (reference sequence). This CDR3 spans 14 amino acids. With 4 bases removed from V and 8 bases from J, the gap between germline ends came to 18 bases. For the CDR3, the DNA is TGTGCCAGCAGCCGACATGGAGTAATTGGGGGCTACACCTTC. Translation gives CASSRHGVIGGYTF.

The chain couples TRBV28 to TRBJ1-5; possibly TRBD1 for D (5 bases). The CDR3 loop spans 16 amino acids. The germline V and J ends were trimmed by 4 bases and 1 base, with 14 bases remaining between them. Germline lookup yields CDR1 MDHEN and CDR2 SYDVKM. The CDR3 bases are TGTGCCAGCAGTTCCCCCCCCGGGGCCAGCAATCAGCCCCAGCATTTT. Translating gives CASSSPPGASNQPQHF.

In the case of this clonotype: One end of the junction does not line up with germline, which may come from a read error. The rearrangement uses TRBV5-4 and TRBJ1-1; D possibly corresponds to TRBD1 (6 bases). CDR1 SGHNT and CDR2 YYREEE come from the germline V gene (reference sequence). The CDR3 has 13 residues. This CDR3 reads CSSSTRGPTEAFF. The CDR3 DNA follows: TGTTCCAGCAGCACCAGGGGACCCACTGAAGCCTTCTTT.